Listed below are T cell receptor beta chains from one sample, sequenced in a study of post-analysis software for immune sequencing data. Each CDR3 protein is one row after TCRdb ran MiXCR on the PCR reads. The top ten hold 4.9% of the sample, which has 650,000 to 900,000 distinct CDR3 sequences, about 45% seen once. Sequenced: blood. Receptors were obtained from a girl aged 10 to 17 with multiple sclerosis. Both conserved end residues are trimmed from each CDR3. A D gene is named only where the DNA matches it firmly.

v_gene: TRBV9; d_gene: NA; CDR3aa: ASSVEAGPLWGYT
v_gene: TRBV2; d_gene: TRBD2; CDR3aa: ASSGTSGGMYQETQY
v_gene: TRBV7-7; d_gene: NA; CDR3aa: ASSVSGLQETQY
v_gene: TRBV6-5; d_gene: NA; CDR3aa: ASSYSLSKNIQY
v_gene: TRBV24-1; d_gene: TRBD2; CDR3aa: ATSDLGTIDNEQF
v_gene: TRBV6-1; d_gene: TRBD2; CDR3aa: ASSSQRASGTYNEQF
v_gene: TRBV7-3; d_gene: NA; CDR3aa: ASSLTGGADTQY
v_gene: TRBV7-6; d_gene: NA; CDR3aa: ASSFDSAGYGYT
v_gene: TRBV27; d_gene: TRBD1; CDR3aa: ASSPRDRLGETQY
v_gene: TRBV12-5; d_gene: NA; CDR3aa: ASGWRDLTDTQY
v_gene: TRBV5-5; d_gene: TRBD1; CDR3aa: ASSPKGARGSGANVLT
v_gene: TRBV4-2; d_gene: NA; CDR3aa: ASSPRTLGGSINEQF
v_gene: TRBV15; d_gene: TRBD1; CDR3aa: ATSRRGQGGLNEQF
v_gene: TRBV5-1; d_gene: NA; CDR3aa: ASSKDPAGFSYEQY
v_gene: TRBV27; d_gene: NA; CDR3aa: ASRFTGSTEAF
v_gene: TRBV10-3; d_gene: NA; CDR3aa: AISELDNSPLH
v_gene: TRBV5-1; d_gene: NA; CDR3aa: ASSPKDRLNTEAF
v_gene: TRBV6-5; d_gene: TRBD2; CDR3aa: ASSYSSWASGRKGSYEQY
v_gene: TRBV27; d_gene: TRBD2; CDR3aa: ASSESGSPSHEQY
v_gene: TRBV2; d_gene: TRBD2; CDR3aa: AIPRTSGKVPDTQY
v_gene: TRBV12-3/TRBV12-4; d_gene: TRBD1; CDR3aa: ASSAGTGYVEF
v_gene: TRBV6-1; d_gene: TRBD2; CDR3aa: ASRPDGAGGVETQY